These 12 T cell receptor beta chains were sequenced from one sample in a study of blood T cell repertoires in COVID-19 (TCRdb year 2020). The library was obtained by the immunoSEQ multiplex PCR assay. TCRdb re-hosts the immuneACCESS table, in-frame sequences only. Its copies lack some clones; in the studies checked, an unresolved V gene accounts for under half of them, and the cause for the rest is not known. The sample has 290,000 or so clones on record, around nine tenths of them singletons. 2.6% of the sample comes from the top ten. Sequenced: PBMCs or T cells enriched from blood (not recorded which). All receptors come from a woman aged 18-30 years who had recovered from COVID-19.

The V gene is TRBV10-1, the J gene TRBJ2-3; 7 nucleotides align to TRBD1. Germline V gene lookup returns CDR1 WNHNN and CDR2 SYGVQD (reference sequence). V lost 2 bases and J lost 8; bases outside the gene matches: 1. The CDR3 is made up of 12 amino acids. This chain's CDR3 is CASSENRGTQYF. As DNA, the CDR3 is TGCGCCAGCAGTGAGAACAGGGGTACGCAGTATTTT.

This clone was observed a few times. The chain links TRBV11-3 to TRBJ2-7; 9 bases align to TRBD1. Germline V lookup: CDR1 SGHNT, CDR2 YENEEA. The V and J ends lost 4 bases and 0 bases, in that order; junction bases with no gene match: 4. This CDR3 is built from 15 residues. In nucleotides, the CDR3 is TGTGCCAGCAGCTCCAGGGACAGGGTCTCCTACGAGCAGTACTTC. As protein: CASSSRDRVSYEQYF.

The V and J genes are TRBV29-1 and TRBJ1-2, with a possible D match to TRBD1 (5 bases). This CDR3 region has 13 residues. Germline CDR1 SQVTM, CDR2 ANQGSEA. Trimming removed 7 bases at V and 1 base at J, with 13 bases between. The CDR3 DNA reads TGCAGCGCAGACGGGGGTAGTAACTATGGCTACACCTTC. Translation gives CSADGGSNYGYTF.

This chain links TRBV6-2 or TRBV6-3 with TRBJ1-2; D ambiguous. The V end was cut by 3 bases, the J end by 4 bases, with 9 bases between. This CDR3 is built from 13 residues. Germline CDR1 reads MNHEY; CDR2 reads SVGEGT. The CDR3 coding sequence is TGTGCCAGCAGTTATGGGAGGTCCTATGGCTACACCTTC. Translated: CASSYGRSYGYTF.

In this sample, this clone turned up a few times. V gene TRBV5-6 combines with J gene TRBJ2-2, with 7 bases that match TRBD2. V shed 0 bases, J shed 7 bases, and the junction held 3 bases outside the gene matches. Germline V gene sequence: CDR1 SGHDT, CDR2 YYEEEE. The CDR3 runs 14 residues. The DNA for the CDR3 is TGTGCCAGCAGCTTGGTCGGGAGGAACGGGGAGCTGTTTTTT. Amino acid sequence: CASSLVGRNGELFF.

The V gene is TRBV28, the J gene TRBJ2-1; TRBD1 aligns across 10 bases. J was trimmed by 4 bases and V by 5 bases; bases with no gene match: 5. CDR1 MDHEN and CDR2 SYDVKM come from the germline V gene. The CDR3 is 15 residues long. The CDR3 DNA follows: TGTGCCAGCAGTCCATTGGACAGGGGGTACAATGAGCAGTTCTTC. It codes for CASSPLDRGYNEQFF. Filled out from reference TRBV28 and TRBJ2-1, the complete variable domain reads DVKVTQSSRYLVKRTGEKVFLECVQDMDHENMFWYRQDPGLGLRLIYFSYDVKMKEKGDIPEGYSVSREKKERFSLILESASTNQTSMYLCASSPLDRGYNEQFFGPGTRLTVL.

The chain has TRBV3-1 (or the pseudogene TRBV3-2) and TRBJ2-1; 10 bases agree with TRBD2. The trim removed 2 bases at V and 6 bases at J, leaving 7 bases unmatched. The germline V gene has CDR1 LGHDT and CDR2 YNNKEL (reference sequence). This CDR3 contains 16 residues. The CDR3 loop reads CASSQKLAGDGNEQFF. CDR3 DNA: TGTGCCAGCAGCCAAAAGCTAGCGGGAGATGGCAATGAGCAGTTCTTC.

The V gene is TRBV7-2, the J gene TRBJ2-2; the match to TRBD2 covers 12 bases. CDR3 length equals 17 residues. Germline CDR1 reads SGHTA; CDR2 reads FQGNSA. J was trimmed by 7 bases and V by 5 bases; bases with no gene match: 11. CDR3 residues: CASSPQGLAGWIGELFF. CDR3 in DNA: TGTGCCAGCAGCCCTCAAGGACTAGCGGGATGGATCGGGGAGCTGTTTTTT.

The CDR3, as DNA: TGTGCCAGCAGCCTGACAGGACCACGAGGGGTTTTCTTT. Its protein product is CASSLTGPRGVFF. The chain links TRBV3-1 (or the pseudogene TRBV3-2) to TRBJ1-1; maybe TRBD1 (6 bases). CDR3 length: 13 residues. Germline assignment: CDR1 LGHDT and CDR2 YNNKEL (reference sequence). V was trimmed by 4 bases and J by 13 bases, leaving 19 bases between them.

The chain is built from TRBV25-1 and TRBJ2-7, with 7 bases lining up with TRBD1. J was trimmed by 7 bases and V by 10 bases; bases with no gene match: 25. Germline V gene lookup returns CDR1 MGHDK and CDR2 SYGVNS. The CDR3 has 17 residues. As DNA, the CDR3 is TGTGCCACAGAGCCCTCGGGGCGAACAGGGGATCAGTGTGAGCAGTACTTC. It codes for CATEPSGRTGDQCEQYF.

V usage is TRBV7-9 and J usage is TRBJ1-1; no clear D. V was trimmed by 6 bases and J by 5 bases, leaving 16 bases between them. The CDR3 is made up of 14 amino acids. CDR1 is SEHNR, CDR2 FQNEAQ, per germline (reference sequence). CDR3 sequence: CASRRGGRGTEAFF. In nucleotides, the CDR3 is TGTGCCAGCAGAAGAGGAGGGAGAGGGACTGAAGCTTTCTTT. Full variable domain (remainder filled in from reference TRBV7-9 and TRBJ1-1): DTGVSQNPRHKITKRGQNVTFRCDPISEHNRLYWYRQTLGQGPEFLTYFQNEAQLEKSRLLSDRFSAERPKGSFSTLEIQRTEQGDSAMYLCASRRGGRGTEAFFGQGTRLTVV.

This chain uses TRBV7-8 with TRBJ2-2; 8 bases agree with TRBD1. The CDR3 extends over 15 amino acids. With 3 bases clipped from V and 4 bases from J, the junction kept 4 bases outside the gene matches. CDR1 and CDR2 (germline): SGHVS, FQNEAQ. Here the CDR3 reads CASSFQGATTGELFF. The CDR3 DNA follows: TGTGCCAGCAGCTTCCAGGGGGCGACCACCGGGGAGCTGTTTTTT.